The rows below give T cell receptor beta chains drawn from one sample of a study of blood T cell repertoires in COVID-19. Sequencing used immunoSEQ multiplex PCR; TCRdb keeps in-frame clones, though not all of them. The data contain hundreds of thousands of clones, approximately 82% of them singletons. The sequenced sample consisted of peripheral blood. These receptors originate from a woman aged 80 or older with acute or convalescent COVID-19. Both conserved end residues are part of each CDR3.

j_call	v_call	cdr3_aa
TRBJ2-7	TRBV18	CASSPRQGGYEQYF
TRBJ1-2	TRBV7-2	CASSPRRGEGYTF
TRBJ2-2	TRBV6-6	CASGVGQGRGIGELFF
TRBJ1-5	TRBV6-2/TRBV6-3	CASSHQQGQPQHF
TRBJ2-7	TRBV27	CASSWGQGGYEQYF
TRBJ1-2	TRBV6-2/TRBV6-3	CASSYTHQDRGSYGYTF
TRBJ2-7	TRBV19	CASSNRWDTAYEQYF
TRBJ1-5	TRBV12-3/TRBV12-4	CASRTGAQPQHF
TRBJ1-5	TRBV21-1	CASSKGNGVGQPQHF
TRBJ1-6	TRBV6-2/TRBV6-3	CASSKAGSYNSPLHF
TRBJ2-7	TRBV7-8	CASSFEGIEQYF
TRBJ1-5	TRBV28	CASRKGDRALQPQHF
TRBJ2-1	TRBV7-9	CASSPGALAGDSNEQFF
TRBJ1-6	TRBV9	CASSAQGRSPLHF
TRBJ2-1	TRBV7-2	CASSKTSVNEQFF
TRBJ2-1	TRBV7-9	CASSLRGRDRGAAEQFF
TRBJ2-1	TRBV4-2	CASSQSGLAGGHEQFF
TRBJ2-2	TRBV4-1	CASSQDWGRVTGELFF
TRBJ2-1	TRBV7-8	CASSRNGVSGMWNEQFF
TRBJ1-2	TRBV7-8	CASSRDSNYGYTF
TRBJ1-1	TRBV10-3	CAISKTGGNTEAFF
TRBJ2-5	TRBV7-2	CASSFRSTGKETQYF
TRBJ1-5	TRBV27	CASSFRYSNQPQHF
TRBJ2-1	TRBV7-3	CASSLTSRDGYNEQFF
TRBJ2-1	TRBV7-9	CASSTTGTASYNEQFF
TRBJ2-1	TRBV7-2	CASSLGGTTRMGEQFF
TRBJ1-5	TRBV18	CASSQGQGTGQPQHF
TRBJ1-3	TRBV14	CASSHRQGGGNTIYF
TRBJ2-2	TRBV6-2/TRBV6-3	CASSGGQPSLAGPGELFF
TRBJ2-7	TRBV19	CASSIGTTPYEQYF
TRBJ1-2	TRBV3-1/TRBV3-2	CASSRQGTYGYTF
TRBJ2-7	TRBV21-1	CASIPKLGRDEQYF
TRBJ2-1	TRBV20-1	CNASSGAYNEQFF
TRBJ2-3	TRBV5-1	CASSLRPATDTQYF
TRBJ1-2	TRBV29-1	CSVEDRDSGYTF
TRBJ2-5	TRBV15	CATSRGAGQETQYF
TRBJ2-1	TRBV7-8	CASSLLVTSGNEQFF
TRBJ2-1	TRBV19	CASSKTGASPYNEQFF
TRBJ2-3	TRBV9	CASNRGQAPDTQYF
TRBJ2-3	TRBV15	CATSRDQLAKDTQYF
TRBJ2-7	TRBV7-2	CASSLLGQGLTYEQYF
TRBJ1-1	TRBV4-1	CASSPGTGGRNTEAFF
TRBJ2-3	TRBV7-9	CASSRTSEGSDTQYF